This record concerns one T cell receptor beta chain sequence. This specimen belongs to a study of blood T cell repertoires in COVID-19. Study overall: Collection of acute and convalescent COVID-19 samples took place in the United States, Italy and Spain. T cells, B-cell-depleted T cells, or PBMCs supplied cDNA or gDNA.

The CDR3 has 15 amino acids. Trimming shortened V by 0 bases and J by 5 bases, and 13 bases separated the two germline ends. Under the authors' procedure: Amplification from reference gene primers served as the basis for estimated nucleated cell counts. Clones were sequenced by immunoSEQ multiplex PCR, and TCRdb holds only the in-frame ones, with some missing. V, J and clone size derive from that table, while D and trimming were established from the DNA sequence. The profile shows some 80,000 clones, 84% of them singletons. This clonotype was sampled from a human donor in a cohort sampled during active COVID-19. Sequencing was done on a sample of peripheral blood. The chain carries TRBV23-1 and TRBJ1-1, with D possibly TRBD1 on 5 matching bases. TRBV23-1 is an ORF, and what it does is uncertain. The CDR3 coding sequence is TGCGCCAGCAGTCAATCTTATCAGGGAAAGACTGAAGCTTTCTTT. Translating gives CASSQSYQGKTEAFF.